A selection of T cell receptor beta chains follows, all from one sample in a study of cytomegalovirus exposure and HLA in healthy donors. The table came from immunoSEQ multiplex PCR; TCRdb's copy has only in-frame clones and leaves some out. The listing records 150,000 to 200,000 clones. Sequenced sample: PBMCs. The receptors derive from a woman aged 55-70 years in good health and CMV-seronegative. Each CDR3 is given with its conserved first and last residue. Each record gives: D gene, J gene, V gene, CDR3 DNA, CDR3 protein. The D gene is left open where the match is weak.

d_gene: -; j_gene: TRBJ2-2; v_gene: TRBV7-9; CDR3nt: TGTGCCAGCAGCTACGGGACCGGGGAGCTGTTTTTT; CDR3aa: CASSYGTGELFF
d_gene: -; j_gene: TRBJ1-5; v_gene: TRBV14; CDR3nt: TGTGCCAGCAGCCAAGATCTACGGCAGCCCCAGCATTTT; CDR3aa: CASSQDLRQPQHF
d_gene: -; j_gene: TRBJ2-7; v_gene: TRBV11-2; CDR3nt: TGTGCCAGCAGCTCTAACCCTCGACGGACAGACTACGAGCAGTACTTC; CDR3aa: CASSSNPRRTDYEQYF
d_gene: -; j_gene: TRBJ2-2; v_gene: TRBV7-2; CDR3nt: TGTGCCAGCAGCTTAATTCCGAGCGAGGAGCTGTTTTTT; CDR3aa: CASSLIPSEELFF
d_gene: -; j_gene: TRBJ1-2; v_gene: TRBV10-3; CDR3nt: TGTGCCATCAGTGAGGACATGCCACAGGGCTACACCTTC; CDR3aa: CAISEDMPQGYTF
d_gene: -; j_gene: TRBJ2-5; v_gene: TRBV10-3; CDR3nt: TGTGCCATCAGTAAACAGGGTCCCCAAGAGACCCAGTACTTC; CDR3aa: CAISKQGPQETQYF
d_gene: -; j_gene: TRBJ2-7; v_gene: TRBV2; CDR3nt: TGTGCCAGCAGTGAAAGCAGGGGCCTTATTCTCGAGCAGTACTTC; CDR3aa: CASSESRGLILEQYF
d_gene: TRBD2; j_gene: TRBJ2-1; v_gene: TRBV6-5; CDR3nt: TGTGCCAGCAGTTCTAGCGGAGACAACAATGAGCAGTTCTTC; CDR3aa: CASSSSGDNNEQFF
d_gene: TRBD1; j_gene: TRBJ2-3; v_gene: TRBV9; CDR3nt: TGTGCCAGCAGCCCGCGACAGGGATGGAGCACAGATACGCAGTATTTT; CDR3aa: CASSPRQGWSTDTQYF
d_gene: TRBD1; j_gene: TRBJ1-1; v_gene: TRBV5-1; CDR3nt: TGCGCCAGCAGCTCCCAGGGGGCGCAGATGAACACTGAAGCTTTCTTT; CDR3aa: CASSSQGAQMNTEAFF
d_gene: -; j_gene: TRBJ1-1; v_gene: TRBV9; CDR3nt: TGTGCCAGCAGCCCTGCGGAGAACACTGAAGCTTTCTTT; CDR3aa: CASSPAENTEAFF
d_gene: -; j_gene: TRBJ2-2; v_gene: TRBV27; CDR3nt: TGTGCCAGCCGCAGGTCGGGGACTACCGGGGAGCTGTTTTTT; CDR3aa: CASRRSGTTGELFF
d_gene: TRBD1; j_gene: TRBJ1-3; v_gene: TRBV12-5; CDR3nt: TGTGCTAGTGGTTTGGCTTGGACAGGGAGAAACTCTGGAAACACCATATATTTT; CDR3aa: CASGLAWTGRNSGNTIYF
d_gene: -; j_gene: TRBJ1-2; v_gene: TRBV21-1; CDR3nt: TGTGCCAGCAGCAACGAAACAGGGCCTCGCTATGGCTACACCTTC; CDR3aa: CASSNETGPRYGYTF
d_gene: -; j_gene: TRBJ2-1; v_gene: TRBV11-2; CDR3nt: TGTGCCAGCAGCTTAAGTGGGGGGAGCAATGAGCAGTTCTTC; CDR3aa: CASSLSGGSNEQFF
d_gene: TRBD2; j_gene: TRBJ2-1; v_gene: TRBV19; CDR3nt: TGTGCCAGTAAGGGACTAGCGGGCGGAAGCTCCTACAATGAGCAGTTCTTC; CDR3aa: CASKGLAGGSSYNEQFF
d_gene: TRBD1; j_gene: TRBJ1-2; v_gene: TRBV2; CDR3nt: TGTGCCAGCAGTCTAGAACAGGGGAGCTATGGCTACACCTTC; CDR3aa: CASSLEQGSYGYTF
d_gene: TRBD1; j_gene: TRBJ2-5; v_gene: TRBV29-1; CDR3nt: TGCAGCGCCGAGGGACAGGGAGGCGAGACCCAGTACTTC; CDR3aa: CSAEGQGGETQYF
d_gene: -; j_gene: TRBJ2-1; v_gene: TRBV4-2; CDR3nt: TGTGCCAGCAGCCAAGGCTCTATTAATGAGCAGTTCTTC; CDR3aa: CASSQGSINEQFF
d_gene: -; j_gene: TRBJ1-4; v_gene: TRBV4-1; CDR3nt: TGCGCCAGCAGCCAAGAGGGACTAGGAGATGAAAAACTGTTTTTT; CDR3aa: CASSQEGLGDEKLFF
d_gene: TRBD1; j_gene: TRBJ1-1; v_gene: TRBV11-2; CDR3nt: TGTGCCAGCAGCCTCTTGGGACAGGGGAACACTGAAGCTTTCTTT; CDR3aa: CASSLLGQGNTEAFF
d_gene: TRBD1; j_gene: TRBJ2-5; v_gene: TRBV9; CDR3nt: TGTGCCAGCAGCGGGGGACAGGGGGAGACCCAGTACTTC; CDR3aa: CASSGGQGETQYF
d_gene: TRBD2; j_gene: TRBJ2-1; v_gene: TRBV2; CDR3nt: TGTGCCACCGGAAGCGGGAGTAAGGTGGATGAGCAGTTCTTC; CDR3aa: CATGSGSKVDEQFF
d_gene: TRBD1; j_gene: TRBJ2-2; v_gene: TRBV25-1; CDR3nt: TGTGCCAGCAGTGCTTGGACAGGGCCCACCGGGGAGCTGTTTTTT; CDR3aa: CASSAWTGPTGELFF
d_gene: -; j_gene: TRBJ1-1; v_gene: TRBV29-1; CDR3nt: TGCAGCGCCCAGGGACAAATAAACACTGAAGCTTTCTTT; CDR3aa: CSAQGQINTEAFF
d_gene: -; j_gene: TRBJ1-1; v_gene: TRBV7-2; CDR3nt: TGTGCCAGCAGGCCGGACAGAGGGAGCTTGAACACTGAAGCTTTCTTT; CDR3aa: CASRPDRGSLNTEAFF
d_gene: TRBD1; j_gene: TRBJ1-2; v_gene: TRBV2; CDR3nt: TGTGCCAGCAGTTGGACAGGGAGACTCAGTGGCTACACCTTC; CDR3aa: CASSWTGRLSGYTF
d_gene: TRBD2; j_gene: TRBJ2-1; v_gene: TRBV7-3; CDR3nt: TGTGCCAGCAGCTTAGCGGGAGACTACAATGAGCAGTTCTTC; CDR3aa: CASSLAGDYNEQFF
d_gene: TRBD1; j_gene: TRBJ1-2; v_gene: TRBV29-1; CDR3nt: TGCAGCGTTGAAGAGAACAGGGGGATCGGCTACACCTTC; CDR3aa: CSVEENRGIGYTF
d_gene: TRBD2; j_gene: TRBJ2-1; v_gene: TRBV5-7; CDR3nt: TGTGCCAGCAGCCCTCCGGGACTAGCGGGCCTAGACTCCTACAATGAGCAGTTCTTC; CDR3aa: CASSPPGLAGLDSYNEQFF
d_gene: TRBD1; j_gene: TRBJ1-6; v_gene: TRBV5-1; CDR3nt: TGCGCCAGCAGCTCTCGGACAGGGGGCTCCTATAATTCACCCCTCCACTTT; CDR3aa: CASSSRTGGSYNSPLHF
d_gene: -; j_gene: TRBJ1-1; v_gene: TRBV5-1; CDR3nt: TGCGCCAGCAGCTTCTATAGTTCGGACACTGAAGCTTTCTTT; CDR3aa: CASSFYSSDTEAFF
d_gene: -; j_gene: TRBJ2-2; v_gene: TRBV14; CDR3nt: TGTGCCAGCAGCCAAGATCTTCCCCCCGGGGAGCTGTTTTTT; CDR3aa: CASSQDLPPGELFF
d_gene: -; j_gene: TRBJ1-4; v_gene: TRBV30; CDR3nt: TGTGCCTGGACGCCGCCGACAGCAACTAATGAAAAACTGTTTTTT; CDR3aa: CAWTPPTATNEKLFF
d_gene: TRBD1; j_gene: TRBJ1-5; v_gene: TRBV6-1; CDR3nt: TGTGCCAGCACGACAACCAGGGGGCAGTATCAGCCCCAGCATTTT; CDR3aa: CASTTTRGQYQPQHF
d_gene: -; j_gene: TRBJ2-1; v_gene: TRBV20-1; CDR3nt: TGCAGTGCTGATGCGGGTTTTGAGCAGTTCTTC; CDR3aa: CSADAGFEQFF
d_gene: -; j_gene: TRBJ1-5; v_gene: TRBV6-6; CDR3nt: TGTGCCAGCAGTTACGGGCACCTTAGCAATCAGCCCCAGCATTTT; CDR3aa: CASSYGHLSNQPQHF
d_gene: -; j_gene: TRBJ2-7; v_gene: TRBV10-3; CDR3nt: TGTGCCATCAGTGAGCGAGGGGGGGCTCCCTACGAGCAGTACTTC; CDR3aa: CAISERGGAPYEQYF
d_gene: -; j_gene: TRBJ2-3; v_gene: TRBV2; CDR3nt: TGTGCCAGCAGTGAGGACAGAACTTATACGCAGTATTTT; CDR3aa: CASSEDRTYTQYF
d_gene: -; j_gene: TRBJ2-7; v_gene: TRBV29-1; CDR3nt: TGCAGCGTCGTCAGGGGAACCTACGAGCAGTACTTC; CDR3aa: CSVVRGTYEQYF
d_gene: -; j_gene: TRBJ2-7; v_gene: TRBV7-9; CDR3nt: TGTGCCAGCAGGTATGGGGGACACAGGGCCGGCTACGAGCAGTACTTC; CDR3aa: CASRYGGHRAGYEQYF
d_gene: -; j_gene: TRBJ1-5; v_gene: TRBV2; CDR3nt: TGTGCCAGCATAGAAGCGCGGAATAATCAGCCCCAGCATTTT; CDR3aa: CASIEARNNQPQHF
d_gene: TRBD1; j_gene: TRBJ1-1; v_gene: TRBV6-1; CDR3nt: TGTGCCAGCAGTGAGGCACAGGGGGGGAACACTGAAGCTTTCTTT; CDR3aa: CASSEAQGGNTEAFF
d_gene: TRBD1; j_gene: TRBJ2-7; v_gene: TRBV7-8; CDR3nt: TGTGCCAGCAGCTTATTGTACCGGGGCAGGGGGCTCTACGAGCAGTACTTC; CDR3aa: CASSLLYRGRGLYEQYF
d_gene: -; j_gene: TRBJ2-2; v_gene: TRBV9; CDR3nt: TGTGCCAGCAGCGTAGTTGCGGCCGGGGAGCTGTTTTTT; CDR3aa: CASSVVAAGELFF
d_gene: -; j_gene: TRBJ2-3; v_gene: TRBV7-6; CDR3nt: TGTGCCAGCAGCTTCCCGGGACACAGCACAGATACGCAGTATTTT; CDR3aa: CASSFPGHSTDTQYF
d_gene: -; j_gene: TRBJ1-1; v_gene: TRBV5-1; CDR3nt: TGCGCCAGCAGCTTCAACAAGAACACTGAAGCTTTCTTT; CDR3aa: CASSFNKNTEAFF
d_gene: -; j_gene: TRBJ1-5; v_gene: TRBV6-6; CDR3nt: TGTGCCAGCAGTTTCCGATTGGACAACCATCAGCCCCAGCATTTT; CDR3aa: CASSFRLDNHQPQHF
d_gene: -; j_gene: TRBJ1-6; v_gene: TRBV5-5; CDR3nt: TGTGCCAGCAGCGTAAACAGGGAAGCCGCCTATAATTCACCCCTCCACTTT; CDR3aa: CASSVNREAAYNSPLHF
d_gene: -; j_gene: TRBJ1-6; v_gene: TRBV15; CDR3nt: TGTGCCACCAGCATCCGGCAAACAGGGTGGGATTCACCCCTCCACTTT; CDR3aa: CATSIRQTGWDSPLHF
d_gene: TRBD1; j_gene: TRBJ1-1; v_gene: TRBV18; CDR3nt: TGTGCCAGCTCACCTGGGACAGGGGGCACTGAAGCTTTCTTT; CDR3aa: CASSPGTGGTEAFF
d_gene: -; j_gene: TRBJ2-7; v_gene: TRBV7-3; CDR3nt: TGTGCCAGCAGTCTCCTGGTGGGGGGTTCCTACGAGCAGTACTTC; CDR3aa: CASSLLVGGSYEQYF
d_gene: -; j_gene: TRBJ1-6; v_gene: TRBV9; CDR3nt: TGTGCCAGCAGTTCAAATCGGGGAAACTCCTATAATTCACCCCTCCACTTT; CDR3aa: CASSSNRGNSYNSPLHF
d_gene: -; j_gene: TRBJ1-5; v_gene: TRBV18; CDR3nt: TGTGCCAGCTCAGGAGGGGGGGATCAGCCCCAGCATTTT; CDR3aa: CASSGGGDQPQHF
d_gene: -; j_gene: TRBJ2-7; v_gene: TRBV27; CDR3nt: TGTGCCAGCAGTTTGGGCGACCGAGCCTACGAGCAGTACTTC; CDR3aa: CASSLGDRAYEQYF
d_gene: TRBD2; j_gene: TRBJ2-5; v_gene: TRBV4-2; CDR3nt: TGTGCCAGCAGCCTAGCGGGAGGGCCGGAGGAGACCCAGTACTTC; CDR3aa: CASSLAGGPEETQYF
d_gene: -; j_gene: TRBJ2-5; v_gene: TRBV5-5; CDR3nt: TGTGCCAGCTTTCAGACGCGGGGAGTAATGTACCAAGAGACCCAGTACTTC; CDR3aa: CASFQTRGVMYQETQYF
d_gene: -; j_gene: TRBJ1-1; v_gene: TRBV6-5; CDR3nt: TGTGCCAGCCTCCGGGGAACTGAAGCTTTCTTT; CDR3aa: CASLRGTEAFF
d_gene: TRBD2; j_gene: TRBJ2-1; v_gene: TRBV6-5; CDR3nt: TGTGCCAGCAGTAAGGGCGGGAGCTCCTACAATGAGCAGTTCTTC; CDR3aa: CASSKGGSSYNEQFF
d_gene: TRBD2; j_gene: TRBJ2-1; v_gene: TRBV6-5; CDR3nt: TGTGCCAGCAGTTACCCGACTAGCGGGGGGACCTATGAGCAGTTCTTC; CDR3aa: CASSYPTSGGTYEQFF